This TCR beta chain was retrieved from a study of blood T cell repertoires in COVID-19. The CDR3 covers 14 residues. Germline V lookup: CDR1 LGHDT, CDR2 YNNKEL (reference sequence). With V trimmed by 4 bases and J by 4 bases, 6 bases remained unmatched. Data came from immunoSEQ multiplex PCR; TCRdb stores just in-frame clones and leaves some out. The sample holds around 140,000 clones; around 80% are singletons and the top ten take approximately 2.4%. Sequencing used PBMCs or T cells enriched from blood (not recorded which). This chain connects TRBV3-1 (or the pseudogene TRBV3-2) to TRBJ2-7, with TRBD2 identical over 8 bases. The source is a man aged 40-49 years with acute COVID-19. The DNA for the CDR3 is TGTGCCAGCAGCCTGGTAGCGGGAATATACGAGCAGTACTTC. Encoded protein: CASSLVAGIYEQYF.